Each of the 17 T cell receptor beta chains below was sequenced from the same sample in a study of blood T cell repertoires in COVID-19. Data came from immunoSEQ multiplex PCR; TCRdb stores just in-frame clones and leaves some out. Of more than 75,000 clones in the sample, 89% were seen once. The specimen was peripheral blood. The receptors come from a man between 45 and 60 years old with COVID-19, enrolled during active disease.

The chain links TRBV7-2 to TRBJ2-3; 8 bases align to TRBD2. Germline CDR1 reads SGHTA; CDR2 reads FQGNSA. CDR3 size: 18 residues. Germline trimming cut 6 bases from V and 3 bases from J; bases unmatched to any gene: 17. The CDR3 loop reads CASSSRRTSGSFTDTQYF. The DNA for the CDR3 is TGTGCCAGCAGTTCACGTCGTACTAGCGGTTCTTTTACAGATACGCAGTATTTT.

The chain is built from TRBV6-5 and TRBJ2-5; 8 bases agree with TRBD2. The CDR3 totals 14 residues. CDR1 and CDR2 (germline): MNHEY, SVGAGI. Trimming removed 6 bases from V and 2 bases from J; junction bases left unmatched: 5. CDR3 sequence: CASSRGGGQETQYF. CDR3 nucleotides: TGTGCCAGCAGCAGGGGCGGGGGGCAAGAGACCCAGTACTTC.

The rearrangement links TRBV2 to TRBJ1-1, with a weak D call TRBD1 (6 bases). The CDR3 is 17 amino acids. CDR1 is SNHLY, CDR2 FYNNEI, per germline. V was trimmed by 7 bases and J by 1 base, leaving 22 bases between them. The CDR3 loop is CASTLRGRGVENTEAFF. The CDR3 DNA follows: TGTGCCAGCACTTTAAGGGGCAGGGGCGTAGAGAACACTGAAGCTTTCTTT. Looking up the rest from reference TRBV2 and TRBJ1-1 gives the full variable domain: EPEVTQTPSHQVTQMGQEVILRCVPISNHLYFYWYRQILGQKVEFLVSFYNNEISEKSEIFDDQFSVERPDGSNFTLKIRSTKLEDSAMYFCASTLRGRGVENTEAFFGQGTRLTVV.

V gene TRBV3-1 (or the pseudogene TRBV3-2) combines with J gene TRBJ2-5; 8 bases are shared with TRBD2. The CDR3 spans 16 residues. Looked up from germline, CDR1 is LGHDT and CDR2 is YNNKEL (reference sequence). V gave up 0 bases and J gave up 2 bases; unmatched junction bases: 5. Written as DNA, the CDR3 is TGTGCCAGCAGCCAAGAACGGGGGGGCCGTCAAGAGACCCAGTACTTC. Protein product: CASSQERGGRQETQYF.

This clone is a singleton in its sample. The rearrangement links TRBV5-5 to TRBJ2-5, with TRBD1 matching over 7 bases. Per the germline V gene, CDR1 is SGHKS and CDR2 is YYEKEE (reference sequence). The CDR3 has 15 residues. V trimming: 0 bases; J trimming: 4 bases; junction bases outside the gene matches: 6. CDR3 DNA sequence: TGTGCCAGCAGCTTGGGAGTGGCAGGGGGAGAGACCCAGTACTTC. Translation: CASSLGVAGGETQYF. Full variable domain (outside the CDR3, taken from reference TRBV5-5 and TRBJ2-5): DAGVTQSPTHLIKTRGQQVTLRCSPISGHKSVSWYQQVLGQGPQFIFQYYEKEERGRGNFPDRFSARQFPNYSSELNVNALLLGDSALYLCASSLGVAGGETQYFGPGTRLLVL.

The CDR3: CASSQDRETPGKETQYF. CDR3 coding DNA: TGTGCCAGCAGTCAAGACAGGGAAACTCCGGGAAAAGAGACCCAGTACTTC. The chain couples TRBV27 to TRBJ2-5, with 7 bases lining up with TRBD1. The CDR3 is 17 residues long. J gave up 3 bases and V 5 bases, and 15 bases lay outside the gene matches. Germline values: CDR1 MNHEY, CDR2 SMNVEV (reference sequence).

V and J are TRBV10-3 and TRBJ2-7; D is undetermined. This CDR3 contains 11 residues. V lost 2 bases, J lost 4 bases, and 3 bases lay in between. Germline V gene sequence: CDR1 ENHRY, CDR2 SYGVKD. CDR3 loop: CAISEAYEQYF. For the CDR3, the DNA is TGTGCCATCAGTGAGGCGTACGAGCAGTACTTC.

This chain joins TRBV2 and TRBJ1-6; D is unclear. CDR3 length: 13 amino acids. Deletions cut 6 bases from V and 7 bases from J, with 10 bases between. The germline V gene has CDR1 SNHLY and CDR2 FYNNEI. The CDR3 here is CASSSAQNSPLHF. In DNA, the CDR3 is TGTGCCAGCAGCAGCGCACAAAATTCACCCCTCCACTTT.

This chain connects TRBV2 to TRBJ1-5, with 8 bases that match TRBD1. The CDR3 is 14 residues long. Germline CDR1 and CDR2: SNHLY and FYNNEI. The junction had 8 bases not matched to a gene; V was cut back by 7 bases and J by 6 bases. CDR3 coding DNA: TGTGCCAGCACCATGGACAGGGTGGGTCAGCCCCAGCATTTT. This codes for CASTMDRVGQPQHF.

Here the CDR3 DNA reads TGTGCCTGGGGGAAACAGGGAGGGGTCTACGAGCAGTACTTC. This sequence encodes CAWGKQGGVYEQYF. The chain couples TRBV30 to TRBJ2-7, with D perhaps TRBD2 (7 bases). Trimming shortened V by 5 bases and J by 3 bases, and 17 bases separated the two germline ends. CDR1 is GTSNPN and CDR2 is SVGIG in the germline V gene (reference sequence). CDR3 length: 14 amino acids.

The chain joins TRBV18 to TRBJ1-1; tentative D call: TRBD1 (6 bases). V lost 3 bases, J lost 0 bases, and 11 bases lay in between. Germline CDR1 reads KGHSH; CDR2 reads LQKENI. This CDR3 has 15 amino acids. CDR3: CASSPDQGMNTEAFF. In DNA, the CDR3 is TGTGCCAGCTCACCTGACCAGGGGATGAACACTGAAGCTTTCTTT.

V and J are TRBV10-3 and TRBJ2-7, with TRBD1 matching over 9 bases. Germline CDR1 reads ENHRY; CDR2 reads SYGVKD. The CDR3 extends over 14 amino acids. V lost 6 bases and J lost 4; bases outside the gene matches: 7. CDR3 region: CAIRDRGTGYEQYF. The CDR3 DNA reads as TGTGCCATCAGGGACAGGGGAACAGGGTACGAGCAGTACTTC.

V usage is TRBV9 and J usage is TRBJ2-7; D may be TRBD2 (5 bases). The V and J ends lost 0 bases and 4 bases respectively, with 11 bases between them. Germline V CDR1 and CDR2: SGDLS, YYNGEE. The CDR3 sequence is 14 residues long. CDR3 coding DNA: TGTGCCAGCAGCGTAGAAGGGAGATCATACGAGCAGTACTTC. Its protein product is CASSVEGRSYEQYF.

The table lists this clone with a few counts. J is TRBJ1-1 and V is TRBV7-3; TRBD1 agrees at 8 bases. CDR1 and CDR2 (germline): SGHTA, FQGTGA. V dropped 6 bases and J dropped 5; count of bases not matched to a gene: 5. The CDR3 is 13 residues long. CDR3 loop: CASSLQGGTEAFF. The CDR3 bases are TGTGCCAGCAGTCTACAGGGGGGAACTGAAGCTTTCTTT.

The V and J genes are TRBV4-3 and TRBJ1-2, with a tentative D call TRBD1 (6 bases). Looked up from germline, CDR1 is LGHNA and CDR2 is YSLEER. This CDR3 has 15 amino acids. V was cut by 3 bases and J by 2 bases, with 13 bases left in between. The CDR3 nucleotides read TGCGCCAGCAGCCAGGATCGGGACACAAACTATGGCTACACCTTC. It yields the protein CASSQDRDTNYGYTF.

DNA for the CDR3: TGTGCCAGCAGTTTCACCCCCGTAGCGGAGACGGGAACCCAGTACTTC. It yields the protein CASSFTPVAETGTQYF. The chain links TRBV5-8 to TRBJ2-5; TRBD2 might be the D (6 bases). Germline assignment: CDR1 SGHTS and CDR2 YDEGEE. Trimming pared 5 bases from V and 8 bases from J, leaving 25 bases between. CDR3 length: 16 residues.

V gene TRBV11-2 combines with J gene TRBJ1-2, with TRBD1 identical over 8 bases. Germline-derived CDR1 and CDR2 are SGHAT and FQNNGV. CDR3 length equals 15 residues. V was clipped by 5 bases and J by 5 bases; unmatched bases: 10. The CDR3 sequence: CASSPSRGHGYGYTF. The CDR3 DNA follows: TGTGCCAGCAGCCCATCCAGGGGGCATGGATATGGCTACACCTTC.